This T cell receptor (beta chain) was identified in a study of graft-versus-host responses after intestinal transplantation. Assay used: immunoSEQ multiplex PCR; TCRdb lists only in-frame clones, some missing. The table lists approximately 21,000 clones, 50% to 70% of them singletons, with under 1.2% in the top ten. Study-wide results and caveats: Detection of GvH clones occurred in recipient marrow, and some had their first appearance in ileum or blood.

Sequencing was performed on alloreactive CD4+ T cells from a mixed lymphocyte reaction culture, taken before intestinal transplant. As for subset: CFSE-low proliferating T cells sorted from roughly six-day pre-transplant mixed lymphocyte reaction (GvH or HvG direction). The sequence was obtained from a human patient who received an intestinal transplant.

This CDR3 is CASSRSGQLNEKLFF. In DNA form, the CDR3 reads TGTGCCAGCAGCCGTTCGGGACAGCTTAATGAAAAACTGTTTTTT. The chain joins TRBV7-2 to TRBJ1-4; 7 nucleotides match TRBD1. Germline V gene lookup returns CDR1 SGHTA and CDR2 FQGNSA. CDR3 length: 15 residues. After removal of 5 bases from V and 4 bases from J, the junction contained 7 bases not matched to a gene.